Included here is one T cell receptor beta chain sequence, with context. Its antigen is unidentified. The data belong to a study of T cells in Graves' hyperthyroidism and ophthalmopathy. Turning to the study itself: At the time of initial diagnosis and before any treatment, peripheral blood was collected. Overall study results and limits: For ophthalmopathy, model prediction preceded onset by a median 6.5 months. Most expanded thyroid clonotypes above 0.001 recurred in blood.

Trimming left V 4 bases short and J 5 bases short, with 11 bases between. The germline CDR1 and CDR2 sequences are LGHDT and YNNKEL (reference sequence). The CDR3 has 13 residues. There were TCR beta CDR3 regions amplified from RNA transcripts. A first-round RT-PCR of the TCR CDR3 used the HTBI primer set. One entry per CDR3 protein, called by TCRdb with MiXCR from the multiplex PCR reads. The table shows some 440,000 distinct CDR3 sequences, with around 16% occurring only once. This rearrangement joins TRBV3-1 to TRBJ2-5; weak D call: TRBD2 (6 bases). The sample consisted of blood. The TCR comes from a woman younger than 35 with Graves' hyperthyroidism. CDR3 residues: CASSPWDFETQYF. CDR3 nucleotides: TGTGCCAGCAGCCCTTGGGACTTCGAGACCCAGTACTTC.